This T cell receptor beta chain was sequenced during a study of T cell therapy product for transplant patients (dated by TCRdb to the late 2010s). Background on the whole study: The wider healthy donor group was composed of 20 or so individuals (approximately 10 male and 9 female) aged roughly 22 to 81 years in Berlin, Germany. Using CMV as the model virus, the study developed a next-generation autologous adoptive antiviral T-cell product intended for immunosuppressed solid organ transplant patients. Expansion media were supplemented with either IL-7 and IL-15 at roughly 10 ng/ml or IL-2 at 50 to 60 U/ml. To assess clonal composition, TCRbeta repertoires were compared between rapamycin-treated and untreated CMV-specific T-cell products derived from the same donors. Healthy donors (n = 3) were included in the TCRbeta repertoire analysis of rapamycin-treated and untreated products.

Notes on this clone: The antigen it binds to is not known. No much larger clone is present one base from it, and per-base qualities are unavailable.

V trim: 2 bases; J trim: 3 bases; unmatched bases: 5. The cysteine opens and the phenylalanine closes a CDR3 of 15 amino acids. CDR3 DNA is the only sequence kept; it has 45 bases, read in frame from the first base. Based on the germline V gene, the CDR1 and CDR2 sequences are SGHRS and YFSETQ. The meaning behind the sample label is: CMVpp65/IE-1-reactive T cells enriched by IFNgamma capture and expanded in vitro. PBMCs were stimulated for about six hours with overlapping CMV pp65 and IE-1 peptide pools, with each pool at 0.5 ug/ml. IFNgamma-producing CMV-stimulated cells were positively selected with the IFNgamma Secretion Assay-Cell Enrichment and Detection Kit (Miltenyi Biotec). Enriched IFNgamma+ cells were grown for about three weeks with irradiated autologous feeders together with either IL-7/IL-15 or IL-2. To provide enough cells for different cell sorting steps, buffy coats were used from 3 of the 19 healthy donors. Peripheral blood mononuclear cells were isolated using Biocoll density gradient centrifugation. The buffy coats from healthy donors came from DRK.

Overall study outcomes, separate from this receptor: Roughly 70% of the repertoire was covered by the top 10 clones in rapamycin-treated products, versus roughly 90% in untreated products. Repertoires from different donors showed no overlap, but paired products from the same donor shared many clones. Compared with untreated products, rapamycin-treated products had a more diverse, less clonal TCRbeta repertoire and more distinct clones. The authors suggested that increased clonal diversity in Rapa-TCPs may reflect survival of low-frequency clones and preferential expansion of central memory T cells.

After genomic DNA was extracted with an AllPrep DNA/RNA Kit, the TCRbeta CDR3 regions were amplified using the immunoSEQ hsTCRb Kit. The authors' analysis ran thus. In-frame CDR3 nucleotide sequences without stop codons were defined as productive rearrangements and were analyzed in immunoSEQ Analyzer 3.0. Clonality was computed from productive entropy normalized to the number of productive rearrangements, and sample overlap was measured with the Morisita index. TCRdb took this table from immuneACCESS and kept in-frame rearrangements with V and J called. Such tables lack part of the clones; where checked against another copy, unresolved V genes explain under half of the gap, and the rest is unexplained. That table gives V, J and clone size, and the DNA gave D and trimming. The sample table holds about 880 clones, of which 44% were seen once. In total, the top ten clones hold 20% to 25% of the sample.

Sample: a sorted cell population cultured from PBMCs. The rearrangement joined TRBV5-1 to TRBJ1-1; TRBD1 aligns with 9 central bases. The source of this sequence is an adult in good health. The CDR3 protein sequence reads: CASSFVTGGDTEAFF. The DNA sequence is TGCGCCAGCAGCTTCGTGACAGGGGGAGACACTGAAGCTTTCTTT.